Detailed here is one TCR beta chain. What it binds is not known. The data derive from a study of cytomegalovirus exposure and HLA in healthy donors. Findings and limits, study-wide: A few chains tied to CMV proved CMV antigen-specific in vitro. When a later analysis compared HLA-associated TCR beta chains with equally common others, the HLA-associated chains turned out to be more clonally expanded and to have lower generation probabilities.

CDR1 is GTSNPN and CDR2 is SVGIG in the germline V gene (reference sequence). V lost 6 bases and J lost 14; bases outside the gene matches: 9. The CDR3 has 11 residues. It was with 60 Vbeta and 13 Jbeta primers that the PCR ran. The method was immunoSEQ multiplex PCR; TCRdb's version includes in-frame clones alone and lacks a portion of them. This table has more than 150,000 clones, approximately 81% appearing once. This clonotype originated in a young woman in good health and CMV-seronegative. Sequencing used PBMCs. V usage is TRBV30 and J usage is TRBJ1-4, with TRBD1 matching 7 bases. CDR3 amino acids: CACQGGATLFF. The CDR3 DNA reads TGTGCCTGTCAAGGGGGCGCAACCCTGTTTTTT. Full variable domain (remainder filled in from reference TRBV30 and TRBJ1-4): SQTIHQWPATLVQPVGSPLSLECTVEGTSNPNLYWYRQAAGRGLQLLFYSVGIGQISSEVPQNLSASRPQDRQFILSSKKLLLSDSGFYLCACQGGATLFFGSGTQLSVL.